These T cell receptor beta chains were read from a single sample in a study of cytomegalovirus exposure and HLA in healthy donors. Sequencing was performed with immunoSEQ multiplex PCR; in TCRdb, only in-frame clones are kept and a portion is missing. The sample shows 100,000 or so clones, around 74% of them seen only once. The sequencing input was PBMCs. These receptors were taken from a woman in her thirties or forties in good health and CMV-seropositive. Each CDR3 is given with its conserved first and last residue. D genes are given only for firm matches. Only part of the rows carry a size: once, few, many, or a class if the clone is expanded.

clone_size j_call d_call v_call cdr3_aa cdr3_nt
NA TRBJ1-2 TRBD1 TRBV29-1 CSVQKTTGGDGYTF TGCAGCGTTCAAAAAACGACAGGGGGCGATGGCTACACCTTC
NA TRBJ2-7 TRBD1 TRBV11-1 CASSLGQGKSSYEQYF TGTGCCAGCAGCCTAGGACAGGGCAAAAGCTCCTACGAGCAGTACTTC
NA TRBJ2-7 TRBD1 TRBV28 CASSLSGTGGYEQYF TGTGCCAGCAGTCTTAGCGGGACAGGGGGATACGAGCAGTACTTC
NA TRBJ2-3 NA TRBV11-2 CASSLVGRDTNTDTQYF TGTGCCAGCAGCTTAGTTGGCCGGGACACCAACACAGATACGCAGTATTTT
NA TRBJ2-2 TRBD1 TRBV2 CASSSDRDTGELFF TGTGCCAGCAGTTCGGACAGGGACACCGGGGAGCTGTTTTTT
NA TRBJ1-1 NA TRBV5-1 CASSPQTVSDTEAFF TGCGCCAGCAGCCCCCAGACAGTATCAGACACTGAAGCTTTCTTT
NA TRBJ1-1 NA TRBV7-2 CASSLSGNTEAFF TGTGCCAGCAGCTTAAGCGGGAACACTGAAGCTTTCTTT
few TRBJ1-1 NA TRBV7-9 CSSSSPSEAFF TGTTCCAGCAGCTCTCCCAGTGAAGCTTTCTTT
NA TRBJ1-6 NA TRBV7-6 CASSPHTGPTSPLHF TGTGCCAGCAGCCCACACACAGGGCCCACTTCACCCCTCCACTTT
NA TRBJ2-7 TRBD2 TRBV6-5 CASSPGLAVSYEQYF TGTGCCAGCAGCCCTGGACTAGCGGTCTCCTACGAGCAGTACTTC
NA TRBJ2-3 TRBD2 TRBV19 CASSGSSSGATDTQYF TGTGCCAGTAGTGGATCATCTAGCGGGGCCACAGATACGCAGTATTTT
NA TRBJ2-7 NA TRBV5-6 CASSLLLQGSSYEQYF TGTGCCAGCAGCTTGTTGTTACAGGGAAGCTCCTACGAGCAGTACTTC
NA TRBJ2-3 NA TRBV28 CASSIISAGFGSTVTDTQYF TGTGCCAGCAGTATAATTTCCGCAGGGTTCGGGAGCACAGTAACAGATACGCAGTATTTT
NA TRBJ2-3 TRBD1 TRBV5-1 CASSYTGESTDTQYF TGCGCCAGCAGCTATACAGGGGAGTCCACAGATACGCAGTATTTT
NA TRBJ2-1 NA TRBV5-1 CASSLVASEDEQFF TGCGCCAGCAGCTTGGTGGCTAGCGAGGATGAGCAGTTCTTC
NA TRBJ1-1 NA TRBV5-8 CASSSLGGNTEAFF TGCGCCAGCAGTTCCCTCGGAGGAAACACTGAAGCTTTCTTT
NA TRBJ2-1 TRBD1 TRBV18 CASSARDSAYYNEQFF TGTGCCAGCTCAGCCCGGGACAGCGCCTACTACAATGAGCAGTTCTTC